The entry below gives a single T cell receptor beta chain sequence along with its context. The CDR3 is 14 amino acids. Trimming took off 1 base at V and 7 bases at J, with 13 bases between the two ends. Germline-derived CDR1 and CDR2 are MGHRA and YSYEKL. This sample was taken from a study of blood T cell repertoires in COVID-19. About the study: Acute-phase and convalescent COVID-19 samples originated in the United States, Italy and Spain. Sources were T cells, B-cell-depleted T cells, or PBMCs; the material itself was cDNA or gDNA.

Authors' analysis steps: Reference gene primers were amplified, and this amplification served to estimate nucleated cell counts. Generated by immunoSEQ multiplex PCR, the TCRdb table keeps only in-frame clones and is missing some. The V and J calls and clone size are taken from that table; D and trimming were inferred from the DNA. The data show approximately 260,000 clones, 89% seen once. This chain uses TRBV4-1 with TRBJ1-1; D may be TRBD1 (6 bases). Material for sequencing was peripheral blood. The TCR comes from a woman between 40 and 55 years old who had recovered from COVID-19. The DNA of the CDR3 is TGCGCCAGCAGCCAAGGGTTAAGGGGGGGTGAAGCTTTCTTT. As protein: CASSQGLRGGEAFF.